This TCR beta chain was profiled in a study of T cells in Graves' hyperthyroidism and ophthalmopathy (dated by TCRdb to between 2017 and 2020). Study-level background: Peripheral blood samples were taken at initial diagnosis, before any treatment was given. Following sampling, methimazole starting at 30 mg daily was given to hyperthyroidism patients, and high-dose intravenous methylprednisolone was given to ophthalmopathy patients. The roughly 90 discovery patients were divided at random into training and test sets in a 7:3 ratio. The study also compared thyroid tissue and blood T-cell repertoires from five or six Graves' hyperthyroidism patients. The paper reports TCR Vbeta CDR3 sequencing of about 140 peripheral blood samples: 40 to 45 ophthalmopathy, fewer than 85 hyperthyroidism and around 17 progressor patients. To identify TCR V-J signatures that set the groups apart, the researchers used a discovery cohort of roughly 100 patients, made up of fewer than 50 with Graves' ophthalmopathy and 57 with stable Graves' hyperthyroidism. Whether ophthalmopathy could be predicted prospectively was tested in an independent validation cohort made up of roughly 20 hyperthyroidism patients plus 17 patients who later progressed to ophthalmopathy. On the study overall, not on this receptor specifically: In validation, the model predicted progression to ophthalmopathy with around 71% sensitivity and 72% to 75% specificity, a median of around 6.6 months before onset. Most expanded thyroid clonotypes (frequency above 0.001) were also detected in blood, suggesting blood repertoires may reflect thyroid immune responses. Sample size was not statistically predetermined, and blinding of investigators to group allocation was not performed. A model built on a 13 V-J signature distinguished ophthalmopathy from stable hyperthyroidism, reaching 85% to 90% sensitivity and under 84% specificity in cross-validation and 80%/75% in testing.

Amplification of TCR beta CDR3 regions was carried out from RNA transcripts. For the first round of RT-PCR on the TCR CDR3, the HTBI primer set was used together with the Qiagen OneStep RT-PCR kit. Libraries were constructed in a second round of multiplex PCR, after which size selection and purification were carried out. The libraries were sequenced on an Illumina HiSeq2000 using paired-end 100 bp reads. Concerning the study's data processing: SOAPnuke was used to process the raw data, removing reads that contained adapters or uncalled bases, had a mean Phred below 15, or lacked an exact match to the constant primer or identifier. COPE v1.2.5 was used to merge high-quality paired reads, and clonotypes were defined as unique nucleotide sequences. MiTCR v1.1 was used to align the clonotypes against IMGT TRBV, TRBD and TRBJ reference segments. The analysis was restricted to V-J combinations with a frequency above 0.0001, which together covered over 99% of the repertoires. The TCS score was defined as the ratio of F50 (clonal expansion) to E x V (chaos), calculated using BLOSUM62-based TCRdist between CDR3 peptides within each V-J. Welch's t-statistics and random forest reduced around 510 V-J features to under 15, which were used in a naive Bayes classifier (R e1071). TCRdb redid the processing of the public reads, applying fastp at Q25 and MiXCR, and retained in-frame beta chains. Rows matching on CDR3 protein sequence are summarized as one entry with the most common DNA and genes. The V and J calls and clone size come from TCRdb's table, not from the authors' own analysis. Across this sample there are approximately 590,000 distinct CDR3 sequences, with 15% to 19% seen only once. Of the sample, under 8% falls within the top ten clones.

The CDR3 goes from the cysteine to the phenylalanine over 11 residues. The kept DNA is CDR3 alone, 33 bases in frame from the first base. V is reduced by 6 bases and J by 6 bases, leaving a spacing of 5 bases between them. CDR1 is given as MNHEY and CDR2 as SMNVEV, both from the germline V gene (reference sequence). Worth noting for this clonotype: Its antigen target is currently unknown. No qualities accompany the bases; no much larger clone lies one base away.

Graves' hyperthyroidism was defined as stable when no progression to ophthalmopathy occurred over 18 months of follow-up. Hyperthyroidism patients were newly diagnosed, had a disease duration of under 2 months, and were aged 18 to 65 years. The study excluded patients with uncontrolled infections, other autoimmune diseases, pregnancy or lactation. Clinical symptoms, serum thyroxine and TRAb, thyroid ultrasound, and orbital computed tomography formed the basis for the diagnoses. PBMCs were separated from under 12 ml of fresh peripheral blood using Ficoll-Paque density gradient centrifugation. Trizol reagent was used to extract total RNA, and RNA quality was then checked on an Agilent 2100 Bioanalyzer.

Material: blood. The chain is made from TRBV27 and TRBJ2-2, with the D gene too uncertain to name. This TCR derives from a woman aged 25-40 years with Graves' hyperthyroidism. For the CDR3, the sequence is CASRAAGELFF. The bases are TGTGCCAGCAGAGCCGCCGGGGAGCTGTTTTTT.